The clone carrying this TCR beta chain was picked up a small number of times. What it recognizes is unknown. The record originates from a study of identical twins. Germline CDR1 and CDR2: SGHRS and YFSETQ. This CDR3 region has 15 residues. The V and J ends lost 4 bases and 4 bases, in that order; junction bases with no gene match: 10. In TCRdb, the 5' RACE reads were re-called with MiXCR into one record per CDR3 protein. The sample shows 1.5 million to 2 million distinct CDR3 sequences, about 32% of them seen only once. Only healthy Caucasians were enrolled as donors. Study observations and caveats: Memory repertoires showed no such pattern, whereas abundant cord blood beta clonotypes carried fewer insertions. Excess sharing between twins was weaker in beta out-of-frame sequences. Modeled out-of-frame TCR alpha sharing in monozygotic twins fell below observed levels.

This sequence joins TRBV5-1 and TRBJ1-2; the match to TRBD1 covers 7 bases. The source material was cord blood. The TCR was taken from a newborn girl in good health. The CDR3 sequence: CASSPLDRASYGYTF. The CDR3 DNA is TGCGCCAGCAGCCCCCTCGACAGGGCATCCTATGGCTACACCTTC.